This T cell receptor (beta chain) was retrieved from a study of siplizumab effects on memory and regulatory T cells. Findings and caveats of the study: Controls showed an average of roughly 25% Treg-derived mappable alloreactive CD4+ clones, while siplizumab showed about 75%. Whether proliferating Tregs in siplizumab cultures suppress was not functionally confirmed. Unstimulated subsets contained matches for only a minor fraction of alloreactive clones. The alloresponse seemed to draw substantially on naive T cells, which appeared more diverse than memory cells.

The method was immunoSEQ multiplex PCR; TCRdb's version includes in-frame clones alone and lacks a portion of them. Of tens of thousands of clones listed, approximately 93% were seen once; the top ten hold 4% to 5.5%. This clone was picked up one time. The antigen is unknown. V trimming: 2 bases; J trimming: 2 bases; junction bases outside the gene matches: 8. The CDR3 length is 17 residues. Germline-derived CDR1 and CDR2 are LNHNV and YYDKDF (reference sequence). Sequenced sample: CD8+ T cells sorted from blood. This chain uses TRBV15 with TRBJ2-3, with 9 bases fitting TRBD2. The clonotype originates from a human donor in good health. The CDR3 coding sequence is TGTGCCACCAGCAGACGCGAGACTAGCGGACCCACAGATACGCAGTATTTT. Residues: CATSRRETSGPTDTQYF.